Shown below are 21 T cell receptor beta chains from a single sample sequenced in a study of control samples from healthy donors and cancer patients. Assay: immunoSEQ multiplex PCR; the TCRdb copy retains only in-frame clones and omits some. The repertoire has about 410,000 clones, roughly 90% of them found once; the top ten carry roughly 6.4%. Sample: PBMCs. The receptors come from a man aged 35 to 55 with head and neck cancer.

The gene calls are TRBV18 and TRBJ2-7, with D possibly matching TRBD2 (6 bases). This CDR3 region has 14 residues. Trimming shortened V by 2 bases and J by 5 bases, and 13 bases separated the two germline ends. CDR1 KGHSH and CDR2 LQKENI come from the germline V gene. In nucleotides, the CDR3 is TGTGCCAGCTCACCAGGAGGGATTCCCCACGAGCAGTACTTC. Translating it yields CASSPGGIPHEQYF.

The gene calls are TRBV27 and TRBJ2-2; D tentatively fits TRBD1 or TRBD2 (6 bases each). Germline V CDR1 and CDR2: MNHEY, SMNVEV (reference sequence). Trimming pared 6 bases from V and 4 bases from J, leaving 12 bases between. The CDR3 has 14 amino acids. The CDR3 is CASRVEGGTGELFF. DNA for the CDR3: TGTGCCAGCAGAGTGGAGGGGGGCACCGGGGAGCTGTTTTTT.

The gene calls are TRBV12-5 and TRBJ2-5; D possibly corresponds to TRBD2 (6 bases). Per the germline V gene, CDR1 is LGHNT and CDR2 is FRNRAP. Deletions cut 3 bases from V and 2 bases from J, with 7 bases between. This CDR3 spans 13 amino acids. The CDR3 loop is CASGFAGQETQYF. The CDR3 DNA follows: TGTGCTAGTGGTTTTGCGGGGCAAGAGACCCAGTACTTC. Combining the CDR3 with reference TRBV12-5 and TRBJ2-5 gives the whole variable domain DARVTQTPRHKVTEMGQEVTMRCQPILGHNTVFWYRQTMMQGLELLAYFRNRAPLDDSGMPKDRFSAEMPDATLATLKIQPSEPRDSAVYFCASGFAGQETQYFGPGTRLLVL.

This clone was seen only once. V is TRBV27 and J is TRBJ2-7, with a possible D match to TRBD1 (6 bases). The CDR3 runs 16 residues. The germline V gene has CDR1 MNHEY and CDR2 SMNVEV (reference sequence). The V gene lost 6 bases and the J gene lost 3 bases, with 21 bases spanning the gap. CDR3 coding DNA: TGTGCCAGCAGCCCTCGCGCCGGGACAACTCACTACGAGCAGTACTTC. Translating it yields CASSPRAGTTHYEQYF.

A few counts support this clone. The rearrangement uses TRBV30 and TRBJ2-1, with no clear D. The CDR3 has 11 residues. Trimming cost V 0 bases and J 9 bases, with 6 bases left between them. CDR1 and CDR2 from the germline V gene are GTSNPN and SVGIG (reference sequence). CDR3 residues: CAWSVLGEQFF. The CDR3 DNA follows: TGTGCCTGGAGTGTACTTGGTGAGCAGTTCTTC.

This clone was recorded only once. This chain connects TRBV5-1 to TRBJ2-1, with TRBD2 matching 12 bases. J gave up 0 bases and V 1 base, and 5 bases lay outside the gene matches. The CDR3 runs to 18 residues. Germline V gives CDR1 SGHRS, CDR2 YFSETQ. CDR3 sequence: CASSLTSGRPPSYNEQFF. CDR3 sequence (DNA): TGCGCCAGCAGCTTGACTAGCGGGAGGCCCCCCTCCTACAATGAGCAGTTCTTC.

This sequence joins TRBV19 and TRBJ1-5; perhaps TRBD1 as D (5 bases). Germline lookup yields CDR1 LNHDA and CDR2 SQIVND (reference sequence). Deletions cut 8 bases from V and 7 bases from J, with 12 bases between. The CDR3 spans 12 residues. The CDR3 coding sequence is TGTGCCAGTCGAATCGGGGGGCAGCCCCAGCATTTT. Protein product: CASRIGGQPQHF.

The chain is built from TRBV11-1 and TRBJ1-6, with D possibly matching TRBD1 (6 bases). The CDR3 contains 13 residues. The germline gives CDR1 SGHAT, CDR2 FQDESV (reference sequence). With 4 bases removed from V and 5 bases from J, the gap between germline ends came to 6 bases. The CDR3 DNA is TGTGCCAGCAGCTGGACAGATAATTCACCCCTCCACTTT. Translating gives CASSWTDNSPLHF.

The CDR3 nucleotides read TGTGCCAGCAGTTTACGGGGGGGATACACTGAAGCTTTCTTT. As protein: CASSLRGGYTEAFF. The chain has TRBV27 and TRBJ1-1, with a weak D call TRBD1 (5 bases). This CDR3 has 14 residues. V gave up 2 bases and J gave up 3 bases, with 10 bases separating them. Germline assignment: CDR1 MNHEY and CDR2 SMNVEV (reference sequence).

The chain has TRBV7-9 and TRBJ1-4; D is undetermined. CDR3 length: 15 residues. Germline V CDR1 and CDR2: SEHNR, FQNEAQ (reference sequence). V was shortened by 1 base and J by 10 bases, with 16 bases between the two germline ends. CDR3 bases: TGTGCCAGCAGCTTAGTAGGTGCTCGTTCGGGAAAACTGTTTTTT. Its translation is CASSLVGARSGKLFF.

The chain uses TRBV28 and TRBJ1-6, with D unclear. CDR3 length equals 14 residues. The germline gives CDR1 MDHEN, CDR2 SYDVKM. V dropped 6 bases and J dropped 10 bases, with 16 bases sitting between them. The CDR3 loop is CASSSSGGRSPLHF. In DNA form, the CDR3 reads TGTGCCAGCAGCTCATCGGGAGGGAGATCACCCCTCCACTTT.

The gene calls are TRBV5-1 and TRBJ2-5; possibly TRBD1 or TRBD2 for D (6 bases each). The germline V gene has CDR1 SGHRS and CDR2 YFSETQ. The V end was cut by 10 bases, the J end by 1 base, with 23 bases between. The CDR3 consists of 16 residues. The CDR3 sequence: CASVKGDFGAQETQYF. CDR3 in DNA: TGCGCCTCGGTGAAGGGGGACTTCGGGGCCCAAGAGACCCAGTACTTC.

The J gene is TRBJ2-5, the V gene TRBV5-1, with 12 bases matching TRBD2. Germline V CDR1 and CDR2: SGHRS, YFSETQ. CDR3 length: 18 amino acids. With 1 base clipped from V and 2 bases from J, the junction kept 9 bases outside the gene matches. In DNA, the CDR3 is TGCGCCAGCAGCTTGCGGAGGGGGACTAGCGGGCCTCAAGAGACCCAGTACTTC. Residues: CASSLRRGTSGPQETQYF.

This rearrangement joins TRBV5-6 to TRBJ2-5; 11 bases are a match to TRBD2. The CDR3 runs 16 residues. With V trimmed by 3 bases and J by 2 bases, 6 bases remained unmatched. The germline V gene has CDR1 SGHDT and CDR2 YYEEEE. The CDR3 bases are TGTGCCAGCAGCTCGACCCGACTAGCGGGGCAAGAGACCCAGTACTTC. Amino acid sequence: CASSSTRLAGQETQYF.

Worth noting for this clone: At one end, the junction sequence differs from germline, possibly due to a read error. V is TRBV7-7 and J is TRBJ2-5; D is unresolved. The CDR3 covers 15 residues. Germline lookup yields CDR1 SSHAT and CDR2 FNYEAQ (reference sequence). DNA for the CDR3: TGTGCTAGCAGCTTAGGTTCAGGCCCGAGTGAGACCCAGTACTTC. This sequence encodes CASSLGSGPSETQYF.

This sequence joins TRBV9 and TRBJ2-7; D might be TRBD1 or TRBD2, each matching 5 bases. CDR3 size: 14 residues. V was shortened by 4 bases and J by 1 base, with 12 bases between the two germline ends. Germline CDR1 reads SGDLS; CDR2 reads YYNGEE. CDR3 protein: CASSPRDESYEQYF. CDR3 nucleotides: TGTGCCAGCAGCCCTCGGGACGAATCCTACGAGCAGTACTTC.

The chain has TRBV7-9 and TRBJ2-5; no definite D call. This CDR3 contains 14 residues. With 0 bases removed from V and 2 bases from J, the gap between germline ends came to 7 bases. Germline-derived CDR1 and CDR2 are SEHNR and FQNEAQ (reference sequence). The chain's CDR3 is CASSLAAGQETQYF. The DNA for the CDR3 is TGTGCCAGCAGCTTAGCGGCAGGTCAAGAGACCCAGTACTTC.

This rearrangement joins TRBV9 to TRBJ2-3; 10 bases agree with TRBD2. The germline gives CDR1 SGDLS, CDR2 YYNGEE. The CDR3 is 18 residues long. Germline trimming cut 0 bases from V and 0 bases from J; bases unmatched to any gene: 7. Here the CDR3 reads CASSVEIAGGWSTDTQYF. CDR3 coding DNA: TGTGCCAGCAGCGTAGAAATAGCGGGAGGATGGAGCACAGATACGCAGTATTTT.

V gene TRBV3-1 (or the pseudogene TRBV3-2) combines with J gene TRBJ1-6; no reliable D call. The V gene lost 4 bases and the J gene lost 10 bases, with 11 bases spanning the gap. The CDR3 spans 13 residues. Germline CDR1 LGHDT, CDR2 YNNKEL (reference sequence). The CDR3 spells CASSPQAGSPLHF. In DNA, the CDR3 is TGTGCCAGCAGCCCTCAAGCGGGCTCACCCCTCCACTTT.

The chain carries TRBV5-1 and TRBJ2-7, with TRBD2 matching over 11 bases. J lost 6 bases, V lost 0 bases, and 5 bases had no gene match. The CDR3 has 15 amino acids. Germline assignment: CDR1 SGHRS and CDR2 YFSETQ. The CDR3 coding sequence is TGCGCCAGCAGCTTGGTACTAGCGGGAGATGCCGAGCAGTACTTC. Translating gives CASSLVLAGDAEQYF. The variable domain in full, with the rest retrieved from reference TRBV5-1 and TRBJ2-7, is KAGVTQTPRYLIKTRGQQVTLSCSPISGHRSVSWYQQTPGQGLQFLFEYFSETQRNKGNFPGRFSGRQFSNSRSEMNVSTLELGDSALYLCASSLVLAGDAEQYFGPGTRLTVT.

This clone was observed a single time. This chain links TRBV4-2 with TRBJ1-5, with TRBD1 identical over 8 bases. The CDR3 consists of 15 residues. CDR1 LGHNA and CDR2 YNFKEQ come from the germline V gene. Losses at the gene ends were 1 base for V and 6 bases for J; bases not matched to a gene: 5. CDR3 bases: TGTGCCAGCAGCCAAGTTACAGGGGGGGGTCAGCCCCAGCATTTT. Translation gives CASSQVTGGGQPQHF.